This T cell receptor (beta chain) was recovered during a study of T-cell memory formation after mild COVID-19. TCRdb re-analysed the 5' RACE reads in MiXCR, keeping a single row per CDR3 protein. In the table there are under 250,000 distinct CDR3 sequences, around 26% of which are singletons. The CDR3 runs to 17 residues. The germline gives CDR1 SGHAT, CDR2 FQNNGV. V lost 2 bases and J 8 bases, leaving 24 bases between the germline ends. The source is an adult woman who had mild COVID-19 (a few samples of this study predate the infection). Cell type and time point are not known. The sample was PBMCs or a T cell subset sorted from them (not recorded which). The genes are TRBV11-2 and TRBJ1-1; no reliable D call. The CDR3 coding sequence is TGTGCCAGCAGCTTAAATTTTTTAGTCACTCCATCAACCGAAGCTTTCTTT. It specifies CASSLNFLVTPSTEAFF.